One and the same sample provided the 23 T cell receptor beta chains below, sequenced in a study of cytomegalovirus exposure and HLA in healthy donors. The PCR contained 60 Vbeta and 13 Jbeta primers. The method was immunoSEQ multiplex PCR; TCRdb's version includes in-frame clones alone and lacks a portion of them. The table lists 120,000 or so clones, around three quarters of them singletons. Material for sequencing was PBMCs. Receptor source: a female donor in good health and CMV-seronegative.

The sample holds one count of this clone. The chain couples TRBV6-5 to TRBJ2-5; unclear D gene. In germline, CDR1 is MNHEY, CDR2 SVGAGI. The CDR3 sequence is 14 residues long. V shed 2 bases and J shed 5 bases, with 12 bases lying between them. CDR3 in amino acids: CASSYQPDGETQYF. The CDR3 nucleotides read TGTGCCAGCAGTTACCAACCCGACGGGGAGACCCAGTACTTC.

CDR3 DNA sequence: TGTGCCAGCAGCCCAACCACGAGGGGAGGTTTTTACTACGAGCAGTACTTC. Protein: CASSPTTRGGFYYEQYF. This rearrangement joins TRBV11-2 to TRBJ2-7, with D perhaps TRBD2 (6 bases). The CDR3 has 17 amino acids. Germline V gene lookup returns CDR1 SGHAT and CDR2 FQNNGV. V lost 5 bases, J lost 3 bases, and 23 bases lay in between.

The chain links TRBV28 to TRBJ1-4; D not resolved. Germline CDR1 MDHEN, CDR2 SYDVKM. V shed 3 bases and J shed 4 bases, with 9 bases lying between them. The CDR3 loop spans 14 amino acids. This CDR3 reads CASSFRRDNEKLFF. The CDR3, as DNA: TGTGCCAGCAGTTTCCGACGGGATAATGAAAAACTGTTTTTT.

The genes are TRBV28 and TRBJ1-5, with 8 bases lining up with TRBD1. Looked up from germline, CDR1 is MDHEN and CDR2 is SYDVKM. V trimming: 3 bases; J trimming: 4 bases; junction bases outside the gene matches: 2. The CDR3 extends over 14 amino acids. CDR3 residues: CASSFRGRNQPQHF. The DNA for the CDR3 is TGTGCCAGCAGTTTCAGGGGGCGGAATCAGCCCCAGCATTTT.

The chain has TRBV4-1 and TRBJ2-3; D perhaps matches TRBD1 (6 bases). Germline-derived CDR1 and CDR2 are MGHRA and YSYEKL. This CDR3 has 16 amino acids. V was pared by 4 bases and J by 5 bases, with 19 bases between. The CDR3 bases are TGCGCCAGCAGCCCCTGGGGTGACAGGTCCGGAGATACGCAGTATTTT. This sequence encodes CASSPWGDRSGDTQYF.

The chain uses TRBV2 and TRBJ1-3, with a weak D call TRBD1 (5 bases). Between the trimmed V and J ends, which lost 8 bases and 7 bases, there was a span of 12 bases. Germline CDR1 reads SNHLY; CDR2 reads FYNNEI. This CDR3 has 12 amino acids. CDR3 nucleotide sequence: TGTGCCAGCGGACAATATGGGAACACCATATATTTT. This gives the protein CASGQYGNTIYF.

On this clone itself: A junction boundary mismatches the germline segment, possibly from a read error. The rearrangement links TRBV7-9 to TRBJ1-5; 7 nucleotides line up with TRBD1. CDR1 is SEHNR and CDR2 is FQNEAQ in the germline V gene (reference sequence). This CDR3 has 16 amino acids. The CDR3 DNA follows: TGTTCCAGCAGCGCACCCCAGGGTCAGGGGGATCAGCCCCAGCATTTT. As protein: CSSSAPQGQGDQPQHF.

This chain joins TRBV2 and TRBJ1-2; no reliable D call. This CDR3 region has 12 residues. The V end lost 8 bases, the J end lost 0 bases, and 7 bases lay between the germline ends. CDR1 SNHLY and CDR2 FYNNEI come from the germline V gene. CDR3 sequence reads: CASRESNYGYTF. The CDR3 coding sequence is TGTGCCAGCCGGGAATCTAACTATGGCTACACCTTC.

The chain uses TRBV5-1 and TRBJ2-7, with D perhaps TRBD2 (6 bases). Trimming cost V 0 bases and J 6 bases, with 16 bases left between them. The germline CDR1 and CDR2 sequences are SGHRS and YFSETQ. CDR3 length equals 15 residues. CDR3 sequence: CASSLAGGGVGEQYF. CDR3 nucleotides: TGCGCCAGCAGCTTGGCCGGTGGCGGGGTGGGCGAGCAGTACTTC.

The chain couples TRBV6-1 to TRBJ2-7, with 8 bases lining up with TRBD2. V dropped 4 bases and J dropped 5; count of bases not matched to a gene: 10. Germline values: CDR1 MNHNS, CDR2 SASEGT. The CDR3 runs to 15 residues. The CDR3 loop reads CASSAGGAPGNEQYF. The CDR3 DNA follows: TGTGCCAGCAGTGCCGGGGGGGCCCCGGGGAACGAGCAGTACTTC.

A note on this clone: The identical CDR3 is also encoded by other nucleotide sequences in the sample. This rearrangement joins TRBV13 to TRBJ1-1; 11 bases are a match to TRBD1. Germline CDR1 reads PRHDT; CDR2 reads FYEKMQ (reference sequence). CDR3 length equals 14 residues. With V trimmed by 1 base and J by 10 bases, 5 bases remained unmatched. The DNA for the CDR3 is TGTGCCAGCAGCTTAGCCTCCGGGACAGGGGGAGCTTTCTTT. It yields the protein CASSLASGTGGAFF.

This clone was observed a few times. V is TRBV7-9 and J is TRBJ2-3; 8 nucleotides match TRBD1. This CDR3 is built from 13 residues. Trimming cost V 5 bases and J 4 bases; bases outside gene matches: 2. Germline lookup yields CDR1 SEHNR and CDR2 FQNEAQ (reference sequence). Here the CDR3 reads CASSARGPDTQYF. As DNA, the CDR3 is TGTGCCAGCAGCGCCAGGGGGCCAGATACGCAGTATTTT.

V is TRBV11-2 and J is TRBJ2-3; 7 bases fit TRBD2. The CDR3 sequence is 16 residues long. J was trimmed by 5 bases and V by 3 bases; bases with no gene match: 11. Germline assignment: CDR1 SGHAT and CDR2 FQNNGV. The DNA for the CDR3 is TGTGCCAGCAGCTTCAGGCTAGCGGCACAGCAAGATACGCAGTATTTT. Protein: CASSFRLAAQQDTQYF.

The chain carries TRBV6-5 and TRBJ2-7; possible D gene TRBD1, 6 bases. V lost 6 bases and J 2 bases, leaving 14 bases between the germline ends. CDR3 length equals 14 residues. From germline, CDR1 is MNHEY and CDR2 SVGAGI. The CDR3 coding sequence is TGTGCCAGCAGCCTACAGGGAGTTCCCTACGAGCAGTACTTC. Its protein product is CASSLQGVPYEQYF.

The CDR3 DNA is TGTGCCAGCAGCTCCCGAGGAGAGGATTCACCCCTCCACTTT. It is translated as CASSSRGEDSPLHF. The chain is built from TRBV7-9 and TRBJ1-6; D unresolved. The CDR3 runs 14 residues. CDR1 SEHNR and CDR2 FQNEAQ come from the germline V gene (reference sequence). The V and J ends lost 4 bases and 8 bases respectively, with 12 bases between them.

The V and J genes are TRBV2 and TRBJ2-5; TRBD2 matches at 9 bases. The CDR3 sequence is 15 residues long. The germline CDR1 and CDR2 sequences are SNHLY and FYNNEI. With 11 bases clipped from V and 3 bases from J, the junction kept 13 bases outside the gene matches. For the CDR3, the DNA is TGTGCCCGCGGGACTAGCTTGGTTTTAGAAGAGACCCAGTACTTC. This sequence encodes CARGTSLVLEETQYF.

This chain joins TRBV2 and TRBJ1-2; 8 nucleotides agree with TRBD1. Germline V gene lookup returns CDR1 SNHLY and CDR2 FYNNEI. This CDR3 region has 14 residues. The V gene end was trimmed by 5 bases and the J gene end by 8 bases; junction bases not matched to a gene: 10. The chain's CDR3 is CASSMETGASGYTF. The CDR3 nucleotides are TGTGCCAGCAGTATGGAGACAGGGGCATCGGGCTACACCTTC.

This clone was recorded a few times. This CDR3 is CATSREGRDGAFF. The CDR3 DNA is TGTGCCACCAGCAGAGAGGGGCGCGACGGAGCTTTCTTT. The chain employs TRBV15 and TRBJ1-1; D might be TRBD1 (5 bases). The germline V gene encodes CDR1 LNHNV and CDR2 YYDKDF (reference sequence). With 0 bases removed from V and 10 bases from J, the gap between germline ends came to 12 bases. This CDR3 spans 13 amino acids.

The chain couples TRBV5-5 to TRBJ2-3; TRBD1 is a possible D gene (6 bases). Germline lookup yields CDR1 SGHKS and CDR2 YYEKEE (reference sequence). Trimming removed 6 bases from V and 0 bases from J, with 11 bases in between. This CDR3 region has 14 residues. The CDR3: CASNRGQSTDTQYF. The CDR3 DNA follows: TGTGCCAGCAATAGAGGACAGAGCACAGATACGCAGTATTTT.

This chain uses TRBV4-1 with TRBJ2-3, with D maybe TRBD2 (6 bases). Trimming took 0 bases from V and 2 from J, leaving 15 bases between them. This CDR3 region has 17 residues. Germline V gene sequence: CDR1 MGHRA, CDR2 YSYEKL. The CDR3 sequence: CASSQETRGGVTDTQYF. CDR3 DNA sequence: TGCGCCAGCAGCCAAGAAACGCGGGGTGGGGTCACAGATACGCAGTATTTT.

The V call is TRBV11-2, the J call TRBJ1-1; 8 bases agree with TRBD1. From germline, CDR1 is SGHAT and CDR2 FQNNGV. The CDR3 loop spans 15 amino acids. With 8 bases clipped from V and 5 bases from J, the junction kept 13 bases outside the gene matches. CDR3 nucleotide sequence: TGTGCCAGCGCGGGCGGACAGGGATTCAGGACTGAAGCTTTCTTT. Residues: CASAGGQGFRTEAFF.

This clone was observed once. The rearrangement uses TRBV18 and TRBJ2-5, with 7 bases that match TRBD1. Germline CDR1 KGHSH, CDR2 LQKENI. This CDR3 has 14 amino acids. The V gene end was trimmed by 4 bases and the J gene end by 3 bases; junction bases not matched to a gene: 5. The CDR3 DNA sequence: TGTGCCAGCTCACTCCGACAGGGAAAAGAGACCCAGTACTTC. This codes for CASSLRQGKETQYF.

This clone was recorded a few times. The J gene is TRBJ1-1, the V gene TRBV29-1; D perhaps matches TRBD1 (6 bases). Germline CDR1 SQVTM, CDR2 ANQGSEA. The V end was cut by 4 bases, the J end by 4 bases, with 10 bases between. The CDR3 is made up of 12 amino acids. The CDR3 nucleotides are TGCAGCGTTGCAGCAGGGGCCACTGAAGCTTTCTTT. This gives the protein CSVAAGATEAFF.